What follows is one T cell receptor (beta chain) and its context. The data belong to a study of blood T cell repertoires in COVID-19. About the study: Acute and convalescent COVID-19 specimens originated in the United States, Italy and Spain. T cells, B-cell-depleted T cells, or PBMCs supplied cDNA or gDNA.

Sequencing used immunoSEQ multiplex PCR; TCRdb keeps in-frame clones, though not all of them. This sample has tens of thousands of clones; more than 75% occur once, and the top ten carry roughly 1.2%. Trimming took 4 bases from V and 2 from J, leaving 8 bases between them. Germline V CDR1 and CDR2: MNHNY, SVGAGI (reference sequence). The CDR3 is made up of 14 amino acids. This TCR was recovered from a woman aged 55-70 years with acute or convalescent COVID-19. The V call is TRBV6-6, the J call TRBJ2-2; D may be TRBD1 (5 bases). Sequencing was carried out using peripheral blood. The CDR3 region is CASSWGRNTGELFF. In DNA form, the CDR3 reads TGTGCCAGCAGTTGGGGCCGAAACACCGGGGAGCTGTTTTTT.